This TCR beta chain was found in a study of early T cells in non-severe SARS-CoV-2 infection (dated by TCRdb to the early 2020s). A note on the overall study: TCR sequencing used bulk RNA from unsorted whole blood, so alpha and beta chains could not be paired. The paper's findings and limits, for the study overall: VDJdb matching was skewed toward anti-spike CD8 responses, so virus-specific expansions were likely underestimated and private and CD4 specificities were missed.

The study was a case-control design nested within a healthcare worker cohort in London, UK, with weekly nasopharyngeal swab PCR tests and blood sampling. Healthcare workers were recruited between 23 and 31 March 2020, during the week of the UK lockdown, and were followed weekly for up to about 16 weeks. The V and J ends are trimmed by 3 bases and 9 bases, leaving 14 bases between them. Inclusive of the bounding cysteine and phenylalanine, the CDR3 is 13 residues long. The sequence is cut down to CDR3 DNA, 39 bases in frame from base 1. This clonotype was recorded many times. Its specific antigen is unknown. Nothing much larger sits one base from this clone, and base qualities are not available. The receptor library was made with 5' RACE. The sequencer listed for this sample is NextSeq 500. The TCR library protocol attached unique molecular identifiers to individual cDNA molecules to correct for sequencing error and PCR bias. Both TCR alpha and beta chains were sequenced, and tight co-correlation was observed between alpha and beta sequence abundances in each sample. Regarding the original processing steps: Decombinator V4 was used to annotate the V gene, J gene and CDR3 of the TCR sequences. Expanded TCRs were defined as changing significantly between any two time points under a Poisson model with p below 0.0001. TCR abundances were normalised to the total number of TCRs sequenced per sample and were expressed as counts per million. TRAV1-2 paired with TRAJ12, TRAJ20 or TRAJ33 defined MAIT TCRs, while TRAV10 paired with TRAJ18 defined iNKT TCRs. VDJdb, accessed 1 November 2021, was searched for CMV, EBV and SARS-CoV-2 annotated TCRs, with TCRs annotated for multiple antigens excluded. The raw public reads went through TCRdb reprocessing: fastp at Q25, MiXCR clone calling, in-frame beta chains kept. Rows are combined by CDR3 protein, so each entry shows the most common genes and DNA. V and J calls and clone size were set by TCRdb, not the authors. The sample table shows fewer than 100,000 distinct CDR3 sequences, and around 11% are seen once. The top ten clonotypes cover about 4.5% of the sample.

The clonotype comes from an adult who was a healthcare worker with PCR-confirmed SARS-CoV-2 infection or an uninfected control (not recorded which). This chain joins TRBV12-3 or TRBV12-4 to TRBJ1-2, with the D gene call left open. The sequenced sample was whole blood. Here the CDR3 is given as CASSFERVGSYTF. The nucleotides read TGTGCCAGCAGTTTTGAAAGGGTAGGGAGCTACACCTTC.